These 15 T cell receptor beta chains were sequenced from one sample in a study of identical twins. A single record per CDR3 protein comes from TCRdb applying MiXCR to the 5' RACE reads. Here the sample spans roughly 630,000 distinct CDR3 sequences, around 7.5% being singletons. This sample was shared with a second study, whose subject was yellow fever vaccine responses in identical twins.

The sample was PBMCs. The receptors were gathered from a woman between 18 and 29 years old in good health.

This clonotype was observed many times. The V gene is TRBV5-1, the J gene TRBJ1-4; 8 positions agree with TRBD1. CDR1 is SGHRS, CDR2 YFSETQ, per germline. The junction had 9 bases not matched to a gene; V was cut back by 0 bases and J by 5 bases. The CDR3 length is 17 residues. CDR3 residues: CASSLVIGTGLNEKLFF. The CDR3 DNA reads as TGCGCCAGCAGCTTGGTCATTGGGACAGGCCTAAATGAAAAACTGTTTTTT.

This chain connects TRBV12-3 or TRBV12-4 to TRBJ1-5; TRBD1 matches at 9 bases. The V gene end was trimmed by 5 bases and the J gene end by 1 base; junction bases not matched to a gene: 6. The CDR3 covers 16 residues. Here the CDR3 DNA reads TGTGCCAGCAGTCCACAGGGGGCTAGGAGCAATCAGCCCCAGCATTTT. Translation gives CASSPQGARSNQPQHF.

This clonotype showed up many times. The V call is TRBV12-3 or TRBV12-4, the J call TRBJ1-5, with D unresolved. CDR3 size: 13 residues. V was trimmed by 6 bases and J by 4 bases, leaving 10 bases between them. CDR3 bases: TGTGCCAGCAGACTCACAGAGAATCAGCCCCAGCATTTT. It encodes CASRLTENQPQHF.

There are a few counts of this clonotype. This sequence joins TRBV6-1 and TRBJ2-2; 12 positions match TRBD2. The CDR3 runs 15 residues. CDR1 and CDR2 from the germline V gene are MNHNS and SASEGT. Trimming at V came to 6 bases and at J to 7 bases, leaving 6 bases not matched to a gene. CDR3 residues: CASRLLAGGIGELFF. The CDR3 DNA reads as TGTGCCAGCAGACTACTAGCGGGAGGAATCGGGGAGCTGTTTTTT.

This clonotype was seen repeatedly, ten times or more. CDR3 region: CASREGGWGTEAFF. Written as DNA, the CDR3 is TGTGCCAGCAGAGAGGGGGGCTGGGGGACTGAAGCTTTCTTT. J is TRBJ1-1 and V is TRBV7-9; D may be TRBD1 (6 bases). CDR1 is SEHNR and CDR2 is FQNEAQ in the germline V gene (reference sequence). There are 14 residues in the CDR3. Trimming left V 6 bases short and J 5 bases short, with 16 bases between.

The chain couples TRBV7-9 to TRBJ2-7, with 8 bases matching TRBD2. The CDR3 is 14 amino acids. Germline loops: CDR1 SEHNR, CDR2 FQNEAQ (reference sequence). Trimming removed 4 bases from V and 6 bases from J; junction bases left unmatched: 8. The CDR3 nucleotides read TGTGCCAGCAGCTCAAGCGGGAGAAGCTCCGAGCAGTACTTC. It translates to CASSSSGRSSEQYF.

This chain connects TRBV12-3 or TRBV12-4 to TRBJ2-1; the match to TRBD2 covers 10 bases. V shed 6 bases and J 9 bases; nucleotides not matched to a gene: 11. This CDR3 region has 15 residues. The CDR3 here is CASRAPSGRSPEQFF. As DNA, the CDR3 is TGTGCCAGCAGAGCCCCTAGCGGGAGATCCCCTGAGCAGTTCTTC.

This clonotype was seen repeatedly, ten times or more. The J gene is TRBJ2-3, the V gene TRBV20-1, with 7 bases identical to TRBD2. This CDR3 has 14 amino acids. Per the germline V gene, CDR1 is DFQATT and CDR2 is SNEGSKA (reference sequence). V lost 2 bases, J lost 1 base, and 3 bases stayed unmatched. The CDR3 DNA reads TGCAGTGCTAGATTGGGGGGGGGCACAGATACGCAGTATTTT. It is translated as CSARLGGGTDTQYF.

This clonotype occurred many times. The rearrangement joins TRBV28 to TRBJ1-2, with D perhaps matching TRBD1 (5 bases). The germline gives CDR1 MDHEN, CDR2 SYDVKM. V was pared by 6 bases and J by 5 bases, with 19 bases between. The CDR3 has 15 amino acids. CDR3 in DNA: TGTGCCAGCAGCGCGGGAGGGGATGGCTTGTATGGCTACACCTTC. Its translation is CASSAGGDGLYGYTF.

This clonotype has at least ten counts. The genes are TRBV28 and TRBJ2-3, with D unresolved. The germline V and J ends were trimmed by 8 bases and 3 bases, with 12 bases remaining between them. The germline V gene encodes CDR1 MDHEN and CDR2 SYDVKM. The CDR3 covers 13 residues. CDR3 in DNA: TGTGCCAGCGTGACGGTGGCGACAGATACGCAGTATTTT. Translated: CASVTVATDTQYF.

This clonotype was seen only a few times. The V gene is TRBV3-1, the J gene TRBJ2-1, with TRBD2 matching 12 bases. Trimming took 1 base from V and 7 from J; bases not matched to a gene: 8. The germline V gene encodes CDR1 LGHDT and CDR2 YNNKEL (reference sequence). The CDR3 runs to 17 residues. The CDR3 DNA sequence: TGTGCCAGCAGCCAAGGGCCCCCTAGCGGGGGGGCAAATGAGCAGTTCTTC. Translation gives CASSQGPPSGGANEQFF.

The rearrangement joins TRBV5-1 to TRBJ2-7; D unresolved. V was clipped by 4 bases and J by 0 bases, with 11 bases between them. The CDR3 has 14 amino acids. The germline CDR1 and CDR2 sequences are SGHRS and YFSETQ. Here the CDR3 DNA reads TGCGCCAGCAGCAATGGCCCTAGCTCCTACGAGCAGTACTTC. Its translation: CASSNGPSSYEQYF.

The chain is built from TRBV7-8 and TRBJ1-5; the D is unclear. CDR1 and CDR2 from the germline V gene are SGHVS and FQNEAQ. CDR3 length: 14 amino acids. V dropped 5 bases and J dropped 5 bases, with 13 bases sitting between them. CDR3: CASSSGPLDQPQHF. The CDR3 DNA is TGTGCCAGCAGCAGTGGCCCCCTGGATCAGCCCCAGCATTTT.

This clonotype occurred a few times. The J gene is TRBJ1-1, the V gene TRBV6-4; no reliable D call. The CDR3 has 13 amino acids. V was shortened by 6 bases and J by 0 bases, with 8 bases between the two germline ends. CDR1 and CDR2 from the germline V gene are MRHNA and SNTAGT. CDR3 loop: CASRENLNTEAFF. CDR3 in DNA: TGTGCCAGCAGAGAAAATCTGAACACTGAAGCTTTCTTT.

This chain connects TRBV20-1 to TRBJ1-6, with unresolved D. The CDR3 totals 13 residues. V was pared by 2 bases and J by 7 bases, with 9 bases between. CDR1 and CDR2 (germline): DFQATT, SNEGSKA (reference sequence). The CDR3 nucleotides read TGCAGTGCTAGAATAGGGATAAATTCACCCCTCCACTTT. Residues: CSARIGINSPLHF.